Below, 4 T cell receptor beta chains from the same sample are listed, as sequenced in a study of blood T cells in healthy people across ages. Combining a sample-barcoded 5' primer with a J-beta primer mix, a second PCR ran for about 6 to 11 cycles. TCRdb re-derived calls from the 5' RACE reads in MiXCR, one entry per CDR3 protein. The top ten clones hold roughly 8% of a sample with roughly 1,700,000 distinct CDR3 sequences, under 30% of them seen once. Source material: blood. The receptors derive from a woman in her thirties in good health.

This clonotype was detected only a few times. J is TRBJ1-4 and V is TRBV6-6, with 11 bases fitting TRBD1. The CDR3 consists of 16 residues. V shed 8 bases and J 7 bases; nucleotides not matched to a gene: 12. The germline CDR1 and CDR2 sequences are MNHNY and SVGAGI (reference sequence). The CDR3 spells CASLGAPGQGGEKLFF. The CDR3 DNA follows: TGTGCCAGCTTGGGGGCGCCGGGACAGGGGGGTGAAAAACTGTTTTTT.

This clonotype has just a few counts. The chain carries TRBV7-6 and TRBJ2-2; D call uncertain. The germline V and J ends were trimmed by 1 base and 7 bases, with 7 bases remaining between them. The germline CDR1 and CDR2 sequences are SGHVS and FNYEAQ. The CDR3 length is 13 residues. The CDR3 reads CASSLVGYGELFF. CDR3 DNA sequence: TGTGCCAGCAGCTTAGTGGGGTACGGGGAGCTGTTTTTT.

This clonotype showed up just a few times. The DNA of the CDR3 is TGCGCCAGCAGCTTGGAAGGAGGGAGGTATGGCTACACCTTC. It is translated as CASSLEGGRYGYTF. This chain joins TRBV5-1 and TRBJ1-2, with D hard to call. V lost 0 bases, J lost 5 bases, and 11 bases lay in between. Germline CDR1 SGHRS, CDR2 YFSETQ. The CDR3 runs to 14 residues.

This clonotype was picked up many times. V usage is TRBV2 and J usage is TRBJ2-1; a weak D match, TRBD2 (5 bases). Germline CDR1 reads SNHLY; CDR2 reads FYNNEI. Trimming took 6 bases from V and 2 from J, leaving 11 bases between them. CDR3 length: 14 amino acids. In DNA, the CDR3 is TGTGCCAGCAGGGACTGGACCACCTACAATGAGCAGTTCTTC. It yields the protein CASRDWTTYNEQFF.